Listed below are T cell receptor beta chains from one sample, sequenced in a study of CD8 T cells in ankylosing spondylitis. In TCRdb, the 5' RACE reads were re-called with MiXCR into one record per CDR3 protein. The sample holds fewer than 550,000 distinct CDR3 sequences, over 4% seen once. Sequencing was carried out using blood, either unsorted or a sorted T cell fraction (not recorded which). All receptors derive from a male donor with ankylosing spondylitis. Both conserved end residues are part of each CDR3. The order of the fields is J gene, clone size, V gene, CDR3 length, D gene, CDR3 protein, CDR3 DNA. The D gene is left open where the match is weak. Clone size is shown for a subset of rows, as once, few, many or a class of expanded clone.

J: TRBJ2-7
size: -
V: TRBV2
length: 13
D: TRBD2
CDR3: CAGGAGGNYEQYF
DNA: TGTGCCGGAGGAGCGGGGGGTAACTACGAGCAGTACTTC

J: TRBJ1-2
size: few
V: TRBV29-1
length: 12
D: TRBD1
CDR3: CSVRRGLSGYTF
DNA: TGCAGCGTCAGGAGGGGGCTTTCTGGCTACACCTTC

J: TRBJ1-1
size: many
V: TRBV18
length: 13
D: -
CDR3: CASSPGANTEAFF
DNA: TGTGCCAGCTCCCCAGGGGCGAACACTGAAGCTTTCTTT

J: TRBJ2-3
size: many
V: TRBV20-1
length: 10
D: -
CDR3: CSATTDTQYF
DNA: TGCAGTGCCACAACAGATACGCAGTATTTT

J: TRBJ2-1
size: many
V: TRBV6-5
length: 13
D: -
CDR3: CASSYAAWNEQFF
DNA: TGTGCCAGCAGTTACGCCGCTTGGAATGAGCAGTTCTTC

J: TRBJ1-1
size: many
V: TRBV6-5
length: 16
D: -
CDR3: CASSYERVILSTEAFF
DNA: TGTGCCAGCAGTTACGAAAGGGTTATCCTTAGCACTGAAGCTTTCTTT

J: TRBJ2-7
size: many
V: TRBV6-2/TRBV6-3
length: 14
D: TRBD1
CDR3: CASRIPGGSYEQYF
DNA: TGTGCCAGCAGGATTCCAGGGGGCTCCTACGAGCAGTACTTC

J: TRBJ1-2
size: many
V: TRBV7-8
length: 15
D: TRBD1
CDR3: CASSKTGQGLPGYTF
DNA: TGTGCCAGCAGTAAGACGGGACAGGGGCTACCTGGCTACACCTTC

J: TRBJ1-5
size: many
V: TRBV28
length: 17
D: TRBD1
CDR3: CASRPIWEDRGDQPQHF
DNA: TGTGCCAGCAGGCCTATTTGGGAGGACAGGGGAGATCAGCCCCAGCATTTT

J: TRBJ2-3
size: many
V: TRBV28
length: 15
D: TRBD1
CDR3: CASSLGTGLLDTQYF
DNA: TGTGCCAGCAGTTTGGGGACAGGGTTGTTAGATACGCAGTATTTT

J: TRBJ2-5
size: -
V: TRBV7-2
length: 14
D: TRBD2
CDR3: CASSWTSEEETQYF
DNA: TGTGCCAGCAGCTGGACTAGCGAGGAAGAGACCCAGTACTTC

J: TRBJ2-7
size: few
V: TRBV10-3
length: 14
D: TRBD1
CDR3: CAISVEDRGQEQYF
DNA: TGTGCCATCAGTGTAGAGGACAGGGGGCAAGAGCAGTACTTC

J: TRBJ1-1
size: few
V: TRBV10-1
length: 13
D: -
CDR3: CASSGSGTPEAFF
DNA: TGCGCCAGCAGTGGGTCAGGGACCCCTGAAGCTTTCTTT

J: TRBJ2-2
size: -
V: TRBV4-1
length: 14
D: -
CDR3: CAISPGPPCGELFF
DNA: TGTGCCATCAGCCCGGGCCCTCCCTGCGGGGAGCTGTTTTTT

J: TRBJ2-3
size: -
V: TRBV20-1
length: 16
D: -
CDR3: CSARVGGSGQADTQYF
DNA: TGCAGTGCTAGAGTTGGGGGCTCAGGGCAAGCAGATACGCAGTATTTT

J: TRBJ2-3
size: many
V: TRBV7-2
length: 16
D: TRBD2
CDR3: CASSPRLAGDSDTQYF
DNA: TGTGCCAGCAGCCCCCGACTAGCGGGAGACTCAGATACGCAGTATTTT

J: TRBJ2-7
size: many
V: TRBV6-5
length: 13
D: -
CDR3: CASSSTGGLEQYF
DNA: TGTGCCAGCAGTTCCACGGGGGGCCTCGAGCAGTACTTC

J: TRBJ2-4
size: many
V: TRBV7-2
length: 16
D: TRBD2
CDR3: CASSYKASGVQNIQYF
DNA: TGTGCCAGCAGCTACAAGGCTAGCGGGGTCCAAAACATTCAGTACTTC

J: TRBJ2-1
size: few
V: TRBV4-3
length: 13
D: -
CDR3: CASSRNLGNEQFF
DNA: TGCGCCAGCAGCCGCAACCTAGGGAATGAGCAGTTCTTC

J: TRBJ2-7
size: many
V: TRBV28
length: 14
D: -
CDR3: CASRVSRSSYEQYF
DNA: TGTGCCAGCAGGGTTTCGCGGAGCTCCTACGAGCAGTACTTC

J: TRBJ1-3
size: many
V: TRBV4-3
length: 15
D: -
CDR3: CASSQGRGSGNTIYF
DNA: TGCGCCAGCAGCCAAGGCAGGGGCTCTGGAAACACCATATATTTT

J: TRBJ1-5
size: many
V: TRBV20-1
length: 16
D: -
CDR3: CSARGLGGLSNQPQHF
DNA: TGCAGTGCTAGAGGGCTGGGGGGGCTCAGCAATCAGCCCCAGCATTTT

J: TRBJ2-7
size: many
V: TRBV14
length: 13
D: -
CDR3: CASSQSSDYEQYF
DNA: TGTGCCAGCAGCCAATCGTCCGACTACGAGCAGTACTTC

J: TRBJ2-1
size: many
V: TRBV20-1
length: 13
D: TRBD2
CDR3: CSAKAGGYNEQFF
DNA: TGCAGTGCTAAAGCGGGAGGGTACAATGAGCAGTTCTTC

J: TRBJ1-1
size: many
V: TRBV20-1
length: 14
D: TRBD1
CDR3: CSARMGQSDTEAFF
DNA: TGCAGTGCTAGGATGGGACAGAGTGACACTGAAGCTTTCTTT

J: TRBJ2-7
size: many
V: TRBV5-6
length: 16
D: TRBD1
CDR3: CASSSQLRDRSYEQYF
DNA: TGTGCCAGCAGCTCGCAGCTGAGGGACAGATCCTACGAGCAGTACTTC

J: TRBJ2-2
size: -
V: TRBV6-1
length: 13
D: -
CDR3: CASGPGVGGELFF
DNA: TGTGCCTCCGGCCCGGGGGTAGGCGGGGAGCTGTTTTTT

J: TRBJ2-7
size: many
V: TRBV9
length: 16
D: TRBD2
CDR3: CASSVFRGGSPYEQYF
DNA: TGTGCCAGCAGCGTATTTCGAGGCGGGAGCCCCTACGAGCAGTACTTC

J: TRBJ1-2
size: few
V: TRBV12-5
length: 19
D: TRBD1
CDR3: CASGPAGTGGPSLNYGYTF
DNA: TGTGCTAGTGGCCCAGCCGGGACAGGGGGACCCTCACTTAACTATGGCTACACCTTC

J: TRBJ1-5
size: many
V: TRBV12-3/TRBV12-4
length: 13
D: -
CDR3: CASNRQVNQPQHF
DNA: TGTGCCAGCAACAGACAGGTCAATCAGCCCCAGCATTTT

J: TRBJ2-3
size: many
V: TRBV9
length: 16
D: TRBD1
CDR3: CASSAGTGGGGDTQYF
DNA: TGTGCCAGCAGCGCGGGGACAGGGGGCGGCGGAGATACGCAGTATTTT

J: TRBJ1-2
size: many
V: TRBV10-3
length: 14
D: TRBD1
CDR3: CAISEGARDYGYTF
DNA: TGTGCCATCAGCGAGGGGGCGCGTGACTATGGCTACACCTTC

J: TRBJ2-5
size: few
V: TRBV18
length: 17
D: TRBD2
CDR3: CASSPTSGRGNQETQYF
DNA: TGTGCCAGCTCACCGACTAGCGGGAGGGGAAACCAAGAGACCCAGTACTTC

J: TRBJ2-5
size: many
V: TRBV5-1
length: 19
D: TRBD1
CDR3: CASSSSGGPTPMYQETQYF
DNA: TGCGCCAGCAGCTCTTCAGGGGGCCCGACTCCTATGTACCAAGAGACCCAGTACTTC

J: TRBJ2-5
size: few
V: TRBV6-5
length: 14
D: -
CDR3: CASSYDSSQETQYF
DNA: TGTGCCAGCAGTTACGACAGCTCCCAAGAGACCCAGTACTTC

J: TRBJ2-7
size: -
V: TRBV5-6
length: 13
D: -
CDR3: CASSPGGICEQYF
DNA: TGTGCCAGCAGCCCTGGGGGCATCTGCGAGCAGTACTTC

J: TRBJ2-2
size: many
V: TRBV25-1
length: 15
D: TRBD1
CDR3: CASMRPTGETGELFF
DNA: TGTGCCAGCATGAGGCCGACAGGGGAGACCGGGGAGCTGTTTTTT

J: TRBJ2-7
size: -
V: TRBV20-1
length: 14
D: -
CDR3: CSARPQDTYYEQYF
DNA: TGCAGTGCTAGGCCCCAGGACACGTACTACGAGCAGTACTTC

J: TRBJ1-5
size: many
V: TRBV15
length: 14
D: TRBD1
CDR3: CATSSDRGRQPQHF
DNA: TGTGCCACCAGCAGCGACAGGGGGAGGCAGCCCCAGCATTTT